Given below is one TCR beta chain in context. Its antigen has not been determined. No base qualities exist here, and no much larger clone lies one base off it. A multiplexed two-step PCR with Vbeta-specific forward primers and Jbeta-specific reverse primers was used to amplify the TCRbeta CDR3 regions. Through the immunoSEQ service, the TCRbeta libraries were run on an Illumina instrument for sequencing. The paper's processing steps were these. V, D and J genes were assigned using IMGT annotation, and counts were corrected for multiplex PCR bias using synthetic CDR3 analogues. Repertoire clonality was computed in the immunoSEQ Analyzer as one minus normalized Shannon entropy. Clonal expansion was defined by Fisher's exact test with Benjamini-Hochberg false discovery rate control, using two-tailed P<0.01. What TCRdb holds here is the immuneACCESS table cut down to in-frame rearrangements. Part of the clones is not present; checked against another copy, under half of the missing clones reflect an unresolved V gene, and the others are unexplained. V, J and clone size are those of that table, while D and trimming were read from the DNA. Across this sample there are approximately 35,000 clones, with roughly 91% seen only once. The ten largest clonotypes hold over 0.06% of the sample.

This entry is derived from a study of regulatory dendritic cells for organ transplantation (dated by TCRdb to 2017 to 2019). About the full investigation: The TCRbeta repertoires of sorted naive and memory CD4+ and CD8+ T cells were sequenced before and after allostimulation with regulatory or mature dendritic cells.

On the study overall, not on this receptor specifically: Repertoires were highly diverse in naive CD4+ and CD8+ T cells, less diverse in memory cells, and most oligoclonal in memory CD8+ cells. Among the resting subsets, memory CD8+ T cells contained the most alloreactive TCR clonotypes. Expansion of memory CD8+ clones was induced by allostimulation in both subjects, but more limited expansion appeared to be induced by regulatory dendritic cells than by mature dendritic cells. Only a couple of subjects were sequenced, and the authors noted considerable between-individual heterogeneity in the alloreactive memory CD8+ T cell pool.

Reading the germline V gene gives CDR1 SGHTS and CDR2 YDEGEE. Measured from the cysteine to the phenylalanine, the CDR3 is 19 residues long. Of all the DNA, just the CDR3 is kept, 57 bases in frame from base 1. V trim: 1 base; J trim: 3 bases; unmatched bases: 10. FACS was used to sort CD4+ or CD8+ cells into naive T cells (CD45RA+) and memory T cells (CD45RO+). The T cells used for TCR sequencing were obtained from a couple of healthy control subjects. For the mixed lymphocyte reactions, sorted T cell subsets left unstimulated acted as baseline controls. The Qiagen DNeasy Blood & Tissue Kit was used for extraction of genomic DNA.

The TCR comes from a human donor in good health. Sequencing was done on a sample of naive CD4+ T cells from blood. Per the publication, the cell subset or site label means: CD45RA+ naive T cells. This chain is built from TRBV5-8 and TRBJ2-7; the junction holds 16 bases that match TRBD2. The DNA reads TGTGCCAGCAGCTTGTGGACCGGGACTAGCGGGAGGGCCTTCTACGAGCAGTACTTC. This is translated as CASSLWTGTSGRAFYEQYF. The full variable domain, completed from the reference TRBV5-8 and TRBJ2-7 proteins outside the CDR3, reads EAGVTQSPTHLIKTRGQQATLRCSPISGHTSVYWYQQALGLGLQFLLWYDEGEERNRGNFPPRFSGRQFPNYSSELNVNALELEDSALYLCASSLWTGTSGRAFYEQYFGPGTRLTVT.